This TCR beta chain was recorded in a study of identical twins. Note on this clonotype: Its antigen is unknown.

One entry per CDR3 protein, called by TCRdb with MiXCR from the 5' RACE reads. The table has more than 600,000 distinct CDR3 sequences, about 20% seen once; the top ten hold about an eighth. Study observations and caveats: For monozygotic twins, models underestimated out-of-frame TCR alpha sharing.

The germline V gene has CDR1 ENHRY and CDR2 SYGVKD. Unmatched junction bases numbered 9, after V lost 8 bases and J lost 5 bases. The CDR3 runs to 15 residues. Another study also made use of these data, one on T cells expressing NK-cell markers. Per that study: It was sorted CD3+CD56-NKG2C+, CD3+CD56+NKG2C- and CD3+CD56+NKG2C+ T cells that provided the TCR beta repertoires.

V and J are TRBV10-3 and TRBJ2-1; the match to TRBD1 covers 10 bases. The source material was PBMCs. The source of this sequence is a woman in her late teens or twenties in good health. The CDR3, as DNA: TGTGCCATCTCCGACCCCGGGACAGGGGACAATGAGCAGTTCTTC. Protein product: CAISDPGTGDNEQFF.